This TCR beta chain is drawn from a study of blood T cell repertoires in COVID-19. Study-wide context: Italy, Spain and the United States were the sources of the convalescent and acute COVID-19 samples. T cells, B-cell-depleted T cells, or PBMCs supplied cDNA or gDNA.

Methods used by the authors: Quantification of nucleated cells was approximated via reference gene primer amplification. Measured with immunoSEQ multiplex PCR; TCRdb has only the in-frame clones, and not every one. Clonal size and the V and J genes are those of that table, whereas D and trimming came from the DNA. This sample has about 210,000 clones, with around four fifths found just once. The Seattle site enrolled patients during active infection and followed them longitudinally. The CDR3 totals 14 residues. With 1 base removed from V and 0 bases from J, the gap between germline ends came to 5 bases. Germline CDR1 SGHDT, CDR2 YYEEEE.

The rearrangement uses TRBV5-6 and TRBJ1-3; the D is unclear. The receptor was derived from a man aged 55 to 69 with COVID-19, enrolled during active disease. The sequencing sample was made of peripheral blood. The CDR3 sequence: CASSLLASGNTIYF. CDR3 nucleotides: TGTGCCAGCAGCTTGTTGGCCTCTGGAAACACCATATATTTT.